This record concerns one T cell receptor beta chain sequence. Its antigen specificity is not known. It has no much larger one-base neighbor in the sample; base qualities were not kept. The donors were healthy, HIV-negative adults who had no recently reported acute infections or vaccinations. Only Caucasian adults living in Nashville, Tennessee, USA were represented among the donors. CD4+ T cells were enriched through magnetic negative selection, after which naive cells were positively selected on CD45RA and the remaining negative fraction served as the memory subset. Blood was obtained by leukapheresis, after which PBMCs were separated by Ficoll-Histopaque density gradient centrifugation and cryopreserved in liquid nitrogen vapor phase. Analytical flow cytometry was used to check the purity and quantity of every magnetically sorted T cell population. Genomic DNA was isolated from every sorted fraction and measured by UV absorbance on a Nanodrop 2000c.

Using the deep immunoSEQ assay, TCR CDR3 regions were amplified from genomic DNA by multiplex PCR. Genomic DNA extracted from each cell subset was distributed evenly over all wells of several immunoSEQ 96-well plates, and each plate served as one replicate. Each replicate PCR for sorted subsets received 150 to 250 ng genomic DNA, equal to about 30,000 T cell genomes. Purified libraries were measured with a Qubit 3.0 fluorometer, size-checked on a Bioanalyzer 2100, and measured again with the KAPA Library Quantification kit. Each immunoSEQ 96-well plate was sequenced on its own single-read 150-cycle Illumina NextSeq 550 flow cell. In the original analysis: Because the immunoSEQ output included only junctional sequences and no quality scores, the filtering could not be the same as the filtering used for full-length reads. Sequences were annotated with PyIR, a Python wrapper for IgBLAST v1.9, and V/J genes and CDR3 were assigned using IMGT germline references. Reads were removed for weak V/J assignments (E-value above 1e-6), missing CDR3, stop codons, out-of-frame junctions, or ambiguous translated residues. V3J clonotypes were defined by identical inferred V gene, J gene, and CDR3 amino acid sequence. The percentage overlap between two repertoires was calculated by dividing the number of shared unique clonotypes by the size of the smaller repertoire. Richness of each repertoire was evaluated using RTK rarefaction, the Chao1 estimator, and Recon v2.1 estimates of unobserved clonotypes. Generation probabilities were computed with OLGA for all TCRbeta clonotypes obtained by the gDNA method from a few donors. The immuneACCESS repertoire file appears here via TCRdb, limited to in-frame rearrangements. These files lack a portion of the clones; in checked studies, under half of the deficit traces to unresolved V genes, and the cause of the others is not known. The V and J calls and clone size are taken from that table; D and trimming were inferred from the DNA. For this sample there are roughly 330,000 clones; approximately 79% appear just once. The ten top clones hold 9% to 12% of the sample.

Compared with germline, V lacks 6 bases and J lacks 5 bases; bases without a gene match: 16. The germline V gene specifies SGHRS as CDR1 and YFSETQ as CDR2. The CDR3 runs 17 amino acids, cysteine and phenylalanine included. Only CDR3 DNA remains: 51 bases, in frame from the first base. This sample was included in a study of shared clonotypes between healthy human individuals (dated by TCRdb to 2018 to 2020). In the study overall: A couple of women and three men aged 18 to 49 years were included in the cohort. For each donor, CD4 naive and CD4 memory were each given three plates, CD8 naive was given two plates, and CD8 memory was given one plate. The study deeply sequenced blood TCR repertoires of five healthy adults to estimate repertoire size and the extent of clonotype sharing between individuals. Different laboratories and diverse techniques were used to prepare libraries and sequence TCR repertoires, to increase sequencing depth and limit assay-specific biases. Each donor's leukapheresis produced roughly between roughly 0.85 and 10 billion PBMCs.

Paper-wide results and their limitations: Sharing across a handful of donors was observed for approximately 5% of naive CD4, over 3% of naive CD8, about 2.3% of memory CD4, and about 0.4% of memory CD8 clonotypes. Compared with non-shared clonotypes, clonotypes shared by all four sorted-subset donors had higher generation probabilities. The small number of donors limited the genetic and exposure-history diversity represented. Based on pairwise subsampling, the degree of clonotype sharing among donors was expected to be affected by sequencing depth. Larger estimated clonotype richness was generally found for naive subsets than for memory subsets. Sampling was restricted to blood, and TCR repertoires in tissues likely differ from the TCR repertoires found in blood. Incomplete sequencing was indicated by rarefaction of sorted-subset datasets, despite the large sequencing depth.

The sequenced sample was memory CD4+ T cells sorted from blood. The cell subset or site label here, explained by the study, means: CD45RA-negative fraction. This TCR came from a man under 40 in good health. The chain uses TRBV5-1 and TRBJ2-2, with 7 central nucleotides matching TRBD2. The sequenced DNA is TGCGCCAGCAAATTTAGCGACGGACTAGTTGGTACCGGGGAGCTGTTTTTT. This yields the protein CASKFSDGLVGTGELFF.